This T cell receptor beta chain was captured in a study of blood T cell repertoires in COVID-19. As for the study in general: Sources were T cells, B-cell-depleted T cells, or PBMCs; the material itself was cDNA or gDNA.

In the original analysis: Reference gene primers were amplified, and this amplification served to estimate nucleated cell counts. TCRdb's copy holds only in-frame clones and misses some; the assay was immunoSEQ multiplex PCR. That table furnishes V, J and clone size, whereas the DNA furnished D and trimming. Of 65,000 to 75,000 clones detected, more than 65% appear once; the ten largest clones hold under 6%. V was trimmed by 3 bases and J by 6 bases, leaving 14 bases between them. Germline lookup yields CDR1 KGHSH and CDR2 LQKENI. The CDR3 totals 14 residues. The chain couples TRBV18 to TRBJ1-2; D is possibly TRBD1 (6 bases). The origin of this receptor is an older woman with acute or convalescent COVID-19. What was sequenced was peripheral blood. As DNA, the CDR3 is TGTGCCAGCTCACCGTATCGGACAGATGATGGCTACACCTTC. It translates to CASSPYRTDDGYTF.